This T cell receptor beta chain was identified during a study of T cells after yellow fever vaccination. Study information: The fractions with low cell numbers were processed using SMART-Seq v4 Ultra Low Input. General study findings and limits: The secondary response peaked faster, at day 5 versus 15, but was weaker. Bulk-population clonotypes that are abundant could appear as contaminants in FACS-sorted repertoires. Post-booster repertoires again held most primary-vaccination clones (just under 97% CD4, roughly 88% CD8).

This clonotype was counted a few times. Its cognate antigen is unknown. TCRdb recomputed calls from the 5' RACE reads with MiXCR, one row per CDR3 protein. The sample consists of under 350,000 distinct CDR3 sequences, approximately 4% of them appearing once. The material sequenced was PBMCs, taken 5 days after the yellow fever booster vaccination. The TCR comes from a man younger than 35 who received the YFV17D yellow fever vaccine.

The CDR3 DNA reads as TGCAGTGCTCCTATTGGGACAGGCCATGGCTACACCTTC. It translates to CSAPIGTGHGYTF. V is TRBV20-1 and J is TRBJ1-2, with 8 bases lining up with TRBD1. Per germline, CDR1 DFQATT and CDR2 SNEGSKA (reference sequence). This CDR3 region has 13 residues. The trim removed 5 bases at V and 6 bases at J, leaving 8 bases unmatched.